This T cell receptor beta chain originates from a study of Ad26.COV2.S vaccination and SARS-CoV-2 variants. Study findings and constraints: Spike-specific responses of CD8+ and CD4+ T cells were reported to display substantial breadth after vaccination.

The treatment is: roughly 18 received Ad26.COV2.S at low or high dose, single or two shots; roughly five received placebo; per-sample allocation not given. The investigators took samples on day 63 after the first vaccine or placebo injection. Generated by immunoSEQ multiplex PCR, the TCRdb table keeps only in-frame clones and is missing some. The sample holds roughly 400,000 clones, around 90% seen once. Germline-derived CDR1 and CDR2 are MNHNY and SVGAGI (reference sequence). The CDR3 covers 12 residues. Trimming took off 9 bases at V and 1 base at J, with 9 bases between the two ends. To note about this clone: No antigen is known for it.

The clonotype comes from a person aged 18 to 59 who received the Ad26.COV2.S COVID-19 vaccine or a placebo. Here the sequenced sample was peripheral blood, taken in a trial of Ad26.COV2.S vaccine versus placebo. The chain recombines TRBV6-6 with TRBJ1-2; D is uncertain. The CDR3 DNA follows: TGTGCCAGTACCGAGGGTAACTATGGCTACACCTTC. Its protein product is CASTEGNYGYTF.